The clone carrying this TCR delta chain was found a few times. The antigen remains undetermined. The sorted cells were CD3+ Vdelta1+ Vdelta2- thymocytes from alphabeta-depleted thymus. CDR1 and CDR2 from the germline V gene are TSWWSYY and QGS. The CDR3 consists of 14 residues. Trimming removed 3 bases from V and 1 base from J, with 9 bases in between. Sequences come from RNA converted to cDNA by reverse transcription. CDR3 amplicons came from multiplex PCR with pooled V-gene forward and constant-region reverse primers. TCRdb re-identified clones in the multiplex PCR reads via CATT. The table includes more than 45,000 delta-chain clones, roughly 16% detected once. The data derive from a study of Vδ1+ human thymocytes. Study-wide findings and caveats: The authors advised highly purified populations and single-cell validation. Unlike peripheral blood Vdelta1+ controls, thymic delta-chain sequences included about 20% Vdelta2 and few Vdelta3. Thymic TRG and TRD repertoires appeared highly polyclonal, with Gaussian CDR3 length distributions.

V and J are TRDV1 and TRDJ1; no reliable D call. Sequenced: Vdelta1+ gamma-delta thymocytes from the thymus. Subset meaning: FACS-sorted CD3+ TCRalphabeta- TCRVdelta1+ TCRVdelta2- thymocytes. This TCR derives from a girl in the first two years of life who had congenital heart surgery. The CDR3 sequence is CALGDLRFTDKLIF. The CDR3 DNA sequence: TGTGCTCTTGGGGATCTTCGTTTCACCGATAAACTCATCTTT.